What follows is one T cell receptor (beta chain) and its context. This sample stems from a study of shared clonotypes between healthy human individuals. Donors comprised only Caucasian adults living in Nashville, Tennessee. The CDR3 covers 14 residues. Germline assignment: CDR1 SQVTM and CDR2 ANQGSEA. Trimming left V 6 bases short and J 7 bases short, with 21 bases between. Sequencing was performed with immunoSEQ multiplex PCR; in TCRdb, only in-frame clones are kept and a portion is missing. The sample has over a million clones; approximately 80% are singletons. The chain joins TRBV29-1 to TRBJ2-5; D may be TRBD2 (6 bases). The material sequenced was memory CD4+ T cells from PBMCs. The subset was: CD45RA-negative fraction. This TCR came from a man younger than 30 in good health. Some clones in this sample may be carry-over from other donors' samples. This chain's CDR3 is CSVGDGTVVATQYF. The CDR3 DNA sequence: TGCAGCGTCGGGGACGGGACTGTGGTGGCGACCCAGTACTTC.